The 30 T cell receptor beta chains in this list originate from one sample, sequenced in a study of T cell clones after liver transplantation. Using immunoSEQ multiplex PCR, the repertoire was profiled, and TCRdb retains in-frame clones only, with some absent. In the table there are roughly 80,000 clones, 65% to 85% of which are singletons. The sample was CD4+ T cells from blood, taken 46 months after liver transplant. These receptors were taken from a human patient who received a liver transplant. Some T cells may be transferred from the graft donor.

This clone was observed once. The chain is built from TRBV5-1 and TRBJ2-2; D is possibly TRBD2 (7 bases). The CDR3 spans 16 residues. Trimming left V 4 bases short and J 4 bases short, with 17 bases between. Germline-derived CDR1 and CDR2 are SGHRS and YFSETQ. Here the CDR3 DNA reads TGCGCCAGCAGCCCTCAGACGGGGGGCGGCACCGGGGAGCTGTTTTTT. It codes for CASSPQTGGGTGELFF. Drawing the rest from reference TRBV5-1 and TRBJ2-2, the complete variable domain is KAGVTQTPRYLIKTRGQQVTLSCSPISGHRSVSWYQQTPGQGLQFLFEYFSETQRNKGNFPGRFSGRQFSNSRSEMNVSTLELGDSALYLCASSPQTGGGTGELFFGEGSRLTVL.

The chain recombines TRBV28 with TRBJ2-7; 13 bases map to TRBD2. V shed 10 bases, J shed 4 bases, and the junction held 7 bases outside the gene matches. The CDR3 has 14 residues. Germline loops: CDR1 MDHEN, CDR2 SYDVKM. CDR3 coding DNA: TGTGCCACTGAGACGGGACTAGCGGGGTACGAGCAGTACTTC. It codes for CATETGLAGYEQYF.

The V and J genes are TRBV29-1 and TRBJ2-1, with D tentatively TRBD1 (6 bases). Trimming took 1 base from V and 3 from J, leaving 7 bases between them. Germline assignment: CDR1 SQVTM and CDR2 ANQGSEA. This CDR3 region has 13 residues. CDR3 coding DNA: TGCAGCGTTGAAGGGACAGTCTACAATGAGCAGTTCTTC. It encodes CSVEGTVYNEQFF.

The J gene is TRBJ1-1, the V gene TRBV6-1; no definite D call. V lost 7 bases and J lost 0, with 9 bases in between. This CDR3 region has 13 residues. Germline V gene sequence: CDR1 MNHNS, CDR2 SASEGT. CDR3 amino acids: CASIWAMNTEAFF. CDR3 bases: TGTGCCAGCATTTGGGCCATGAACACTGAAGCTTTCTTT.

Details on this clone: The sample contains more than one DNA sequence encoding this CDR3. This chain links TRBV27 with TRBJ2-3; D is perhaps TRBD1 or TRBD2 (5 bases each). V lost 11 bases, J lost 9 bases, and 12 bases lay in between. From germline, CDR1 is MNHEY and CDR2 SMNVEV (reference sequence). The CDR3 is 10 amino acids. The CDR3 sequence is CASGRGTQYF. The DNA of the CDR3 is TGTGCCTCCGGCCGGGGCACGCAGTATTTT.

The rearrangement uses TRBV27 and TRBJ2-7; tentative D call: TRBD1 (6 bases). CDR3 length equals 15 residues. Looked up from germline, CDR1 is MNHEY and CDR2 is SMNVEV (reference sequence). V was cut by 6 bases and J by 3 bases, with 18 bases left in between. CDR3 DNA: TGTGCCAGCAGAAGGACAGTACGCCAGGTCTACGAGCAGTACTTC. Its translation is CASRRTVRQVYEQYF.

This clone was found a few times. This sequence joins TRBV6-5 and TRBJ1-1; 9 bases line up with TRBD1. The CDR3 contains 15 residues. From germline, CDR1 is MNHEY and CDR2 SVGAGI. V lost 4 bases and J lost 5; bases outside the gene matches: 8. CDR3 coding DNA: TGTGCCAGCAGTTCCCATGGACAGGGGAAGACTGAAGCTTTCTTT. Amino acids: CASSSHGQGKTEAFF.

This sequence joins TRBV5-6 and TRBJ2-7, with 7 positions matching TRBD1. The CDR3 has 15 residues. Germline trimming cut 6 bases from V and 0 bases from J; bases unmatched to any gene: 9. In germline, CDR1 is SGHDT, CDR2 YYEEEE. The CDR3 DNA sequence: TGTGCCAGCAACTACTGGGACAGACGCTCCTACGAGCAGTACTTC. Translation gives CASNYWDRRSYEQYF.

The chain combines TRBV7-2 with TRBJ1-1; tentatively, D is TRBD1 (5 bases). Looked up from germline, CDR1 is SGHTA and CDR2 is FQGNSA. The V and J ends lost 1 base and 5 bases respectively, with 8 bases between them. This CDR3 has 13 amino acids. The CDR3 region has the DNA TGTGCCAGCAGCTTAGGGGGGAGGACTGAAGCTTTCTTT. This codes for CASSLGGRTEAFF.

The gene calls are TRBV28 and TRBJ2-1; TRBD2 matches 10 bases. The CDR3 runs to 16 residues. CDR1 and CDR2 from the germline V gene are MDHEN and SYDVKM. The V segment lost 2 bases and the J segment 8 bases; nucleotides outside the gene matches: 9. In DNA form, the CDR3 reads TGTGCCAGCAGTTTAATCGAACTAGCGGGATACCATGAGCAGTTCTTC. Its protein is CASSLIELAGYHEQFF.

The V call is TRBV5-1, the J call TRBJ2-7, with 9 bases fitting TRBD2. The CDR3 covers 15 residues. Germline V gene sequence: CDR1 SGHRS, CDR2 YFSETQ. V dropped 1 base and J dropped 2; count of bases not matched to a gene: 4. CDR3 amino acids: CASSLTAGGPYEQYF. The CDR3 bases are TGCGCCAGCAGCTTGACAGCGGGAGGACCCTACGAGCAGTACTTC.

The chain has TRBV5-1 and TRBJ2-1; 8 positions match TRBD2. V lost 4 bases, J lost 0 bases, and 3 bases stayed unmatched. The CDR3 runs 15 residues. Germline-derived CDR1 and CDR2 are SGHRS and YFSETQ. CDR3 loop: CASSASGGSYNEQFF. CDR3 coding DNA: TGCGCCAGCAGCGCCAGCGGGGGCTCCTACAATGAGCAGTTCTTC.

The chain carries TRBV28 and TRBJ1-4; no clear D. The germline CDR1 and CDR2 sequences are MDHEN and SYDVKM. The CDR3 totals 13 residues. Trimming cost V 5 bases and J 8 bases, with 12 bases left between them. Written as DNA, the CDR3 is TGTGCCAGCAGTCTCCCGGTAAGGGAAAAACTGTTTTTT. It is translated as CASSLPVREKLFF.

The CDR3 reads CASSVAAGFYNEQFF. For the CDR3, the DNA is TGTGCCAGCAGCGTAGCGGCGGGATTCTACAATGAGCAGTTCTTC. The chain links TRBV9 to TRBJ2-1; weak D call: TRBD2 (6 bases). Germline V gene data show CDR1 as SGDLS and CDR2 as YYNGEE. The CDR3 spans 15 residues. The V end lost 0 bases, the J end lost 3 bases, and 10 bases lay between the germline ends.

This sequence joins TRBV28 and TRBJ1-2; possibly TRBD1 for D (6 bases). Trimming took off 7 bases at V and 8 bases at J, with 20 bases between the two ends. The CDR3 is 14 amino acids. The germline V gene encodes CDR1 MDHEN and CDR2 SYDVKM. This CDR3 reads CASIPRGVVWGYTF. The CDR3 DNA sequence: TGTGCCAGCATCCCTAGGGGGGTAGTATGGGGCTACACCTTC.

The chain recombines TRBV5-4 with TRBJ1-1, with TRBD1 identical over 7 bases. The V gene end was trimmed by 1 base and the J gene end by 1 base; junction bases not matched to a gene: 7. Germline assignment: CDR1 SGHNT and CDR2 YYREEE (reference sequence). This CDR3 is built from 16 residues. CDR3 sequence: CASSLFNRDRNTEAFF. CDR3 nucleotide sequence: TGTGCCAGCAGCTTGTTTAACCGGGACAGGAACACTGAAGCTTTCTTT.

Notes on this clone: The same CDR3 is also encoded by other DNA sequences in this sample. The chain employs TRBV7-9 and TRBJ2-3; maybe TRBD2 (6 bases). Trimming removed 5 bases at V and 0 bases at J, with 12 bases between. The germline V gene has CDR1 SEHNR and CDR2 FQNEAQ (reference sequence). This CDR3 region has 15 residues. The CDR3 loop is CASSLGTFSTDTQYF. DNA for the CDR3: TGTGCCAGCAGCCTAGGGACTTTTAGCACAGATACGCAGTATTTT.

This clone showed up just a few times. The gene calls are TRBV15 and TRBJ2-1; TRBD2 agrees at 14 bases. Losses at the gene ends were 0 bases for V and 9 bases for J; bases not matched to a gene: 7. The germline V gene has CDR1 LNHNV and CDR2 YYDKDF (reference sequence). The CDR3 extends over 17 amino acids. For the CDR3, the DNA is TGTGCCACCAGCAGAGACCTCGGGACTAGCGGGAGAGGTGAGCAGTTCTTC. It is translated as CATSRDLGTSGRGEQFF. The variable domain in full, with the rest retrieved from reference TRBV15 and TRBJ2-1, is DAMVIQNPRYQVTQFGKPVTLSCSQTLNHNVMYWYQQKSSQAPKLLFHYYDKDFNNEADTPDNFQSRRPNTSFCFLDIRSPGLGDTAMYLCATSRDLGTSGRGEQFFGPGTRLTVL.

The rearrangement uses TRBV7-2 and TRBJ2-5; D perhaps matches TRBD1 (6 bases). There are 14 residues in the CDR3. V was shortened by 2 bases and J by 5 bases, with 12 bases between the two germline ends. Germline V gives CDR1 SGHTA, CDR2 FQGNSA. In DNA form, the CDR3 reads TGTGCCAGCAGCTTACAAGGGGGTGGGGAGACCCAGTACTTC. This gives the protein CASSLQGGGETQYF.

The V call is TRBV7-9, the J call TRBJ2-7, with unresolved D. The length of the CDR3 is 13 residues. Trimming removed 2 bases at V and 7 bases at J, with 12 bases between. CDR1 and CDR2 (germline): SEHNR, FQNEAQ (reference sequence). In DNA, the CDR3 is TGTGCCAGCAGCTTACCCCCCGTAGTAGAGCAGTACTTC. Its protein product is CASSLPPVVEQYF.

The chain employs TRBV19 and TRBJ1-5; perhaps TRBD1 as D (6 bases). Per the germline V gene, CDR1 is LNHDA and CDR2 is SQIVND (reference sequence). The V end was cut by 9 bases, the J end by 7 bases, with 22 bases between. The CDR3 loop spans 15 amino acids. This chain's CDR3 is CASTNEGGSGQPQHF. DNA of the CDR3: TGTGCCAGCACTAACGAGGGGGGTAGCGGCCAGCCCCAGCATTTT.

This chain joins TRBV19 and TRBJ2-1; TRBD2 agrees at 12 bases. V was pared by 5 bases and J by 5 bases, with 4 bases of the junction left unmatched. This CDR3 is 15 amino acids long. Looked up from germline, CDR1 is LNHDA and CDR2 is SQIVND (reference sequence). The CDR3 DNA follows: TGTGCCAGTAGTCCTCTAGCGGGAGGGAACAATGAGCAGTTCTTC. Translated, it gives CASSPLAGGNNEQFF. The whole variable domain, remainder taken from reference TRBV19 and TRBJ2-1, is DGGITQSPKYLFRKEGQNVTLSCEQNLNHDAMYWYRQDPGQGLRLIYYSQIVNDFQKGDIAEGYSVSREKKESFPLTVTSAQKNPTAFYLCASSPLAGGNNEQFFGPGTRLTVL.

The V gene is TRBV5-1, the J gene TRBJ1-3; D is undetermined. Germline CDR1 and CDR2: SGHRS and YFSETQ. V was clipped by 3 bases and J by 4 bases, with 8 bases between them. The length of the CDR3 is 13 residues. CDR3 nucleotide sequence: TGCGCCAGCAGCTCGGGAATAGGAAACACCATATATTTT. Residues: CASSSGIGNTIYF. The full variable domain, in which reference TRBV5-1 and TRBJ1-3 provide the parts outside the CDR3, is KAGVTQTPRYLIKTRGQQVTLSCSPISGHRSVSWYQQTPGQGLQFLFEYFSETQRNKGNFPGRFSGRQFSNSRSEMNVSTLELGDSALYLCASSSGIGNTIYFGEGSWLTVV.

The J gene is TRBJ2-5, the V gene TRBV2; 9 bases line up with TRBD1. After removal of 6 bases from V and 5 bases from J, the junction contained 7 bases not matched to a gene. CDR1 and CDR2 (germline): SNHLY, FYNNEI. The CDR3 extends over 14 amino acids. The CDR3 nucleotides are TGTGCCAGCAGCCTACAGGGGGCGCGGGAGACCCAGTACTTC. Its protein product is CASSLQGARETQYF.

The V and J genes are TRBV6-5 and TRBJ2-7; D tentatively fits TRBD1 or TRBD2 (5 bases each). Trimming removed 10 bases at V and 0 bases at J, with 13 bases between. This CDR3 comprises 13 residues. Germline CDR1 is MNHEY and CDR2 is SVGAGI. The CDR3 DNA reads as TGTGCCACCTCTAGGGGACCCTCCTACGAGCAGTACTTC. It yields the protein CATSRGPSYEQYF.

The chain combines TRBV6-5 with TRBJ1-3, with D perhaps matching TRBD1 (5 bases). Germline V lookup: CDR1 MNHEY, CDR2 SVGAGI. The length of the CDR3 is 16 residues. Trimming took off 0 bases at V and 4 bases at J, with 13 bases between the two ends. This CDR3 reads CASSYSAAGRGNTIYF. Here the CDR3 DNA reads TGTGCCAGCAGTTACTCGGCGGCAGGGCGCGGAAACACCATATATTTT.

CDR3 sequence: CSVERKGSGSFTEQFF. The DNA for the CDR3 is TGCAGCGTTGAAAGGAAGGGTAGCGGGAGCTTTACTGAGCAGTTCTTC. This chain links TRBV29-1 with TRBJ2-1, with TRBD2 matching over 9 bases. The V gene end was trimmed by 2 bases and the J gene end by 9 bases; junction bases not matched to a gene: 14. The germline CDR1 and CDR2 sequences are SQVTM and ANQGSEA. CDR3 size: 16 residues.

The rearrangement joins TRBV19 to TRBJ2-1, with D perhaps given as TRBD1 or TRBD2 (6 bases each). The CDR3 is 17 residues long. The germline V gene has CDR1 LNHDA and CDR2 SQIVND (reference sequence). Trimming took off 7 bases at V and 0 bases at J, with 19 bases between the two ends. CDR3 sequence: CASNSRGDGLSYNEQFF. The CDR3 bases are TGTGCCAGTAATTCGAGGGGGGATGGACTCTCCTACAATGAGCAGTTCTTC. Filled out from reference TRBV19 and TRBJ2-1, the complete variable domain reads DGGITQSPKYLFRKEGQNVTLSCEQNLNHDAMYWYRQDPGQGLRLIYYSQIVNDFQKGDIAEGYSVSREKKESFPLTVTSAQKNPTAFYLCASNSRGDGLSYNEQFFGPGTRLTVL.

Comment on this clone: The junction departs from germline at one end; a sequencing error may be responsible. This chain uses TRBV4-3 with TRBJ1-1; 8 bases align to TRBD1. CDR1 is LGHNA and CDR2 is YSLEER in the germline V gene. The CDR3 length is 15 residues. CDR3 in DNA: TGCGCCAGCAGTCAAGACAGGGGTATGAGAACTGAAGCTTTCTTT. Amino acid sequence: CASSQDRGMRTEAFF.

CDR3 coding DNA: TGTGCCAGCAGCTTAACTTACGGACTTTCCACAGATACGCAGTATTTT. Amino acid sequence: CASSLTYGLSTDTQYF. The rearrangement joins TRBV11-3 to TRBJ2-3; possibly TRBD2 for D (5 bases). V lost 2 bases and J 2 bases, leaving 14 bases between the germline ends. This CDR3 is built from 16 residues. Germline CDR1 and CDR2: SGHNT and YENEEA.